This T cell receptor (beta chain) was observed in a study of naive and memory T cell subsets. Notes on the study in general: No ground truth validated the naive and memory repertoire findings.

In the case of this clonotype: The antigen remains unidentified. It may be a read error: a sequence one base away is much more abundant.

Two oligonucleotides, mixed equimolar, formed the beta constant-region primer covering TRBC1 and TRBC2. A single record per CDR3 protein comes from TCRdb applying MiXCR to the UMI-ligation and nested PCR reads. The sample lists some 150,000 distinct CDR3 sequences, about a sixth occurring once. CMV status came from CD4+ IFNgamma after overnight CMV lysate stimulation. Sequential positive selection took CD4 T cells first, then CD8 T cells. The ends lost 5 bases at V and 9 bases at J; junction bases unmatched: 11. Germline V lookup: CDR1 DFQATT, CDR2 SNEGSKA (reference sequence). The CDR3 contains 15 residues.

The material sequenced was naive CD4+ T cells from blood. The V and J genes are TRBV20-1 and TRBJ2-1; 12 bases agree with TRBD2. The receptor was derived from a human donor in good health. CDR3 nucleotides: TGCAGTGCTTCTAGCGGGAGGGCCTGTAGGGGTGAGCAGTTCTTC. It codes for CSASSGRACRGEQFF.